This TCR beta chain comes out of a study of beta chain features in type 1 diabetes. Study information: Regarding age, gender and cell yields, patients proved similar to healthy donors.

The investigators reverse transcribed all of the isolated RNA, so they sequenced expressed TCRB transcripts. Repertoires were generated with immunoSEQ multiplex PCR, while TCRdb's copy carries only in-frame clones and drops some. The table shows 250,000 to 300,000 clones, with about 8% occurring only once. This clone was counted only a few times. Its antigen is unidentified. Points from the study as a whole: Among type 1 diabetes patients, VDJ junctions had fewer insertions and more deletions. Across patients, naive, central memory and Treg TCRB repertoires exhibited apparently greater similarity than was observed across healthy donors.

Trimming stripped 7 bases from V and 0 bases from J, with 11 bases between. Germline V gene lookup returns CDR1 SNHLY and CDR2 FYNNEI. The CDR3 sequence is 14 residues long. Sequenced sample: central memory CD4+ T cells from blood. The origin of this receptor is a woman aged 18-29 years in good health. J is TRBJ2-3 and V is TRBV2; D is uncertain. The CDR3 DNA follows: TGTGCCAGCAATCGGCAAACTAGCACAGATACGCAGTATTTT. It is translated as CASNRQTSTDTQYF.